A single sample is the source of the 27 T cell receptor beta chains below, sequenced in a study of T cell responses to AZD1222 COVID-19 vaccine. This table comes from immunoSEQ multiplex PCR, and its TCRdb copy is limited to in-frame clones, with some not included. The sample gives some 130,000 clones, around nine tenths of which show up once; 3.5% to 4.5% is in the top ten. The specimen was peripheral blood, collected on day 0 of AZD1222 vaccination. These receptor sequences come from an adult in good health.

The genes are TRBV11-2 and TRBJ2-7; a weak D match, TRBD1 (6 bases). This CDR3 has 17 residues. Trimming took off 3 bases at V and 0 bases at J, with 18 bases between the two ends. The germline V gene encodes CDR1 SGHAT and CDR2 FQNNGV. CDR3 in amino acids: CASSFSDTGHSSYEQYF. CDR3 nucleotides: TGTGCCAGCAGCTTCTCCGACACGGGACATAGCTCCTACGAGCAGTACTTC.

V is TRBV18 and J is TRBJ1-2; possible D gene TRBD1, 5 bases. V gave up 3 bases and J gave up 0 bases, with 8 bases separating them. Germline loops: CDR1 KGHSH, CDR2 LQKENI. CDR3 length: 14 residues. CDR3 residues: CASSPGRSNYGYTF. CDR3 in DNA: TGTGCCAGCTCACCGGGACGCTCTAACTATGGCTACACCTTC.

This clone was detected once. V gene TRBV5-1 combines with J gene TRBJ2-3, with TRBD2 as a possible D gene (5 bases). Germline-derived CDR1 and CDR2 are SGHRS and YFSETQ. The V end lost 4 bases, the J end lost 2 bases, and 17 bases lay between the germline ends. This CDR3 spans 16 amino acids. CDR3 bases: TGCGCCAGCAGCCTTTTTAATTCGGGGAACACAGATACGCAGTATTTT. It translates to CASSLFNSGNTDTQYF.

The J gene is TRBJ2-2, the V gene TRBV5-1; unclear D gene. This CDR3 region has 15 residues. Germline CDR1 and CDR2: SGHRS and YFSETQ. Trimming left V 4 bases short and J 2 bases short, with 12 bases between. The CDR3, as DNA: TGCGCCAGCAGCCGCTCGTGGGTTAACACCGGGGAGCTGTTTTTT. As protein: CASSRSWVNTGELFF.

The CDR3 nucleotides are TGTGCCAGCTCACCATCCGGGGCTGGGGGAAACACCATATATTTT. The encoded protein is CASSPSGAGGNTIYF. The chain links TRBV18 to TRBJ1-3, with D tentatively TRBD1 (5 bases). This CDR3 comprises 15 residues. Trimming shortened V by 2 bases and J by 4 bases, and 12 bases separated the two germline ends. From germline, CDR1 is KGHSH and CDR2 LQKENI.

This clone appeared a single time. The rearrangement joins TRBV6-5 to TRBJ1-1; D possibly corresponds to TRBD1 (6 bases). V gave up 0 bases and J gave up 4 bases, with 12 bases separating them. Germline values: CDR1 MNHEY, CDR2 SVGAGI. This CDR3 is 15 amino acids long. This CDR3 is CASSYSRGGITEAFF. CDR3 DNA: TGTGCCAGCAGTTACTCGAGGGGGGGGATCACTGAAGCTTTCTTT.

The chain employs TRBV5-4 and TRBJ1-1; 8 bases are shared with TRBD1. Germline lookup yields CDR1 SGHNT and CDR2 YYREEE (reference sequence). The CDR3 is 13 amino acids. V was pared by 4 bases and J by 10 bases, with 9 bases of the junction left unmatched. In nucleotides, the CDR3 is TGTGCCAGCAGCCGGGGACAGGTTGGTGGAGCTTTCTTT. Its protein is CASSRGQVGGAFF. The full variable domain, completed using reference TRBV5-4 and TRBJ1-1, is ETGVTQSPTHLIKTRGQQVTLRCSSQSGHNTVSWYQQALGQGPQFIFQYYREEENGRGNFPPRFSGLQFPNYSSELNVNALELDDSALYLCASSRGQVGGAFFGQGTRLTVV.

The chain joins TRBV9 to TRBJ1-2; 11 bases map to TRBD1. The germline V gene encodes CDR1 SGDLS and CDR2 YYNGEE. The CDR3 contains 15 residues. V was pared by 0 bases and J by 4 bases, with 2 bases of the junction left unmatched. The CDR3 coding sequence is TGTGCCAGCAGCGTAGGAGGACAGGGGGCCTATGGCTACACCTTC. It codes for CASSVGGQGAYGYTF.

The CDR3 loop is CASSQVDFKGKETQYF. The CDR3 DNA sequence: TGTGCCAGCAGCCAAGTTGACTTCAAGGGGAAAGAGACCCAGTACTTC. The chain combines TRBV3-1 (or the pseudogene TRBV3-2) with TRBJ2-5; a weak D match, TRBD1 (5 bases). The V and J ends lost 1 base and 3 bases respectively, with 15 bases between them. This CDR3 has 16 residues. CDR1 and CDR2 from the germline V gene are LGHDT and YNNKEL (reference sequence).

V gene TRBV27 combines with J gene TRBJ2-7; 8 positions match TRBD1. Looked up from germline, CDR1 is MNHEY and CDR2 is SMNVEV (reference sequence). J lost 2 bases, V lost 4 bases, and 7 bases had no gene match. CDR3 length: 15 amino acids. CDR3 in amino acids: CASSSGQGKAYEQYF. The CDR3 DNA reads as TGTGCCAGCAGTTCCGGACAGGGTAAGGCCTACGAGCAGTACTTC.

The chain joins TRBV5-1 to TRBJ2-5; D uncertain. V shed 2 bases and J shed 5 bases, with 16 bases lying between them. The CDR3 is 15 amino acids. The V gene's germline CDR1 is SGHRS and CDR2 YFSETQ. DNA for the CDR3: TGCGCCAGCAGCTTACTGGGGATTGGGAAGGAGACCCAGTACTTC. This gives the protein CASSLLGIGKETQYF.

This clone came up once. The chain is built from TRBV5-5 and TRBJ1-2; 10 nucleotides match TRBD1. J lost 7 bases, V lost 0 bases, and 6 bases had no gene match. The V gene's germline CDR1 is SGHKS and CDR2 YYEKEE (reference sequence). The CDR3 has 15 amino acids. The CDR3 region has the DNA TGTGCCAGCAGCTTGGGTGGGACAGGGGAGTTTGGCTACACCTTC. Its translation is CASSLGGTGEFGYTF.

V and J are TRBV28 and TRBJ1-2, with 10 nucleotides matching TRBD1. CDR3 length: 16 residues. Looked up from germline, CDR1 is MDHEN and CDR2 is SYDVKM. Trimming at V came to 6 bases and at J to 4 bases, leaving 11 bases not matched to a gene. The CDR3: CASSRVGGQGSYGYTF. CDR3 bases: TGTGCCAGCAGCCGGGTGGGGGGACAGGGGTCCTATGGCTACACCTTC.

This clone was observed a single time. This rearrangement joins TRBV18 to TRBJ2-7, with D tentatively TRBD1 or TRBD2 (5 bases each). The CDR3 covers 14 residues. V gave up 4 bases and J gave up 1 base, with 11 bases separating them. CDR1 and CDR2 (germline): KGHSH, LQKENI. CDR3 in DNA: TGTGCCAGCTCACAACGGGACGGATCCTACGAGCAGTACTTC. Encoded protein: CASSQRDGSYEQYF.

The chain has TRBV12-5 and TRBJ1-4; D uncertain. V dropped 2 bases and J dropped 4 bases, with 8 bases sitting between them. The germline V gene encodes CDR1 LGHNT and CDR2 FRNRAP. The CDR3 contains 14 residues. The chain's CDR3 is CASGLWPSNEKLFF. The CDR3 region has the DNA TGTGCTAGTGGTTTGTGGCCTAGTAATGAAAAACTGTTTTTT.

This sequence joins TRBV5-4 and TRBJ2-6; D is unclear. Germline V gives CDR1 SGHNT, CDR2 YYREEE (reference sequence). CDR3 length: 15 amino acids. The V end lost 4 bases, the J end lost 0 bases, and 8 bases lay between the germline ends. CDR3 region: CASSQPPSGANVLTF. The DNA for the CDR3 is TGTGCCAGCAGCCAACCCCCCTCTGGGGCCAACGTCCTGACTTTC.

The genes are TRBV10-3 and TRBJ1-1; a possible D gene is TRBD1 (6 bases). Germline-derived CDR1 and CDR2 are ENHRY and SYGVKD. Trimming took off 7 bases at V and 5 bases at J, with 14 bases between the two ends. The CDR3 is 13 amino acids. The CDR3 DNA is TGTGCCATCAAGGGGACACAAACTACTGAAGCTTTCTTT. Its protein is CAIKGTQTTEAFF.

V usage is TRBV27 and J usage is TRBJ1-4, with 9 bases matching TRBD1. CDR1 MNHEY and CDR2 SMNVEV come from the germline V gene (reference sequence). V gave up 6 bases and J gave up 11 bases; unmatched junction bases: 13. The CDR3 is 15 amino acids. The CDR3 nucleotides are TGTGCCAGCAGGGGACAGACAGGGGGGATCGAGAAACTGTTTTTT. It is translated as CASRGQTGGIEKLFF.

This sequence joins TRBV28 and TRBJ1-2; possibly TRBD1 for D (6 bases). Germline CDR1 is MDHEN and CDR2 is SYDVKM. The germline V and J ends were trimmed by 2 bases and 0 bases, with 10 bases remaining between them. The CDR3 runs 15 residues. CDR3: CASSLADSTNYGYTF. CDR3 in DNA: TGTGCCAGCAGTTTAGCGGACAGTACTAACTATGGCTACACCTTC.

The chain couples TRBV7-2 to TRBJ1-2; weak D call: TRBD1 (5 bases). The CDR3 extends over 14 amino acids. Germline V CDR1 and CDR2: SGHTA, FQGNSA. Trimming pared 1 base from V and 8 bases from J, leaving 14 bases between. The CDR3 reads CASSLVGGTGGYTF. CDR3 DNA: TGTGCCAGCAGCTTAGTGGGGGGGACGGGAGGCTACACCTTC.

This clone has a handful of counts. The chain carries TRBV29-1 and TRBJ2-3; possibly TRBD2 for D (5 bases). The CDR3 length is 15 residues. The V gene lost 0 bases and the J gene lost 4 bases, with 14 bases spanning the gap. CDR1 and CDR2 from the germline V gene are SQVTM and ANQGSEA. CDR3 in amino acids: CSVEDLQEGSDTQYF. CDR3 nucleotide sequence: TGCAGCGTTGAAGATCTTCAAGAGGGATCAGATACGCAGTATTTT.

The rearrangement links TRBV2 to TRBJ2-1; D tentatively reads TRBD1 or TRBD2 (5 bases each). CDR3 size: 15 residues. Germline V gene sequence: CDR1 SNHLY, CDR2 FYNNEI. Trimming took 6 bases from V and 8 from J, leaving 20 bases between them. Here the CDR3 DNA reads TGTGCCAGCAGGAGGGACCTCACTAGTAATCATGAGCAGTTCTTC. Its translation: CASRRDLTSNHEQFF. Supplemented by reference TRBV2 and TRBJ2-1, the full variable domain reads EPEVTQTPSHQVTQMGQEVILRCVPISNHLYFYWYRQILGQKVEFLVSFYNNEISEKSEIFDDQFSVERPDGSNFTLKIRSTKLEDSAMYFCASRRDLTSNHEQFFGPGTRLTVL.

This clone was counted once. This chain links TRBV6-2 or TRBV6-3 with TRBJ2-1, with D maybe TRBD1 (6 bases). The V end was cut by 0 bases, the J end by 3 bases, with 15 bases between. The germline V gene has CDR1 MNHEY and CDR2 SVGEGT. This CDR3 has 17 amino acids. The CDR3 DNA sequence: TGTGCCAGCAGTTACTCGATTCAGGGGCGCGACTACAATGAGCAGTTCTTC. Translation: CASSYSIQGRDYNEQFF.

V is TRBV7-2 and J is TRBJ2-7; possible D gene TRBD1, 6 bases. CDR1 and CDR2 from the germline V gene are SGHTA and FQGNSA. The CDR3 covers 18 residues. The V end lost 1 base, the J end lost 1 base, and 20 bases lay between the germline ends. In nucleotides, the CDR3 is TGTGCCAGCAGCTTAGACGCAGGGGTAAGAGGTCGTTCCTACGAGCAGTACTTC. Translated: CASSLDAGVRGRSYEQYF.

The chain combines TRBV15 with TRBJ1-6; D is perhaps TRBD1 (5 bases). Trimming removed 0 bases at V and 6 bases at J, with 15 bases between. The V gene's germline CDR1 is LNHNV and CDR2 YYDKDF (reference sequence). This CDR3 region has 17 residues. CDR3 residues: CATSRDAGGALNSPLHF. The CDR3 DNA follows: TGTGCCACCAGCAGAGATGCGGGAGGGGCCCTTAATTCACCCCTCCACTTT.

The V gene is TRBV5-5, the J gene TRBJ1-2; weak D call: TRBD1 (6 bases). Per the germline V gene, CDR1 is SGHKS and CDR2 is YYEKEE (reference sequence). This CDR3 comprises 14 residues. V was shortened by 5 bases and J by 8 bases, with 19 bases between the two germline ends. The CDR3 region is CASSSLQGLGGYTF. The CDR3 nucleotides read TGTGCCAGCAGTTCTCTACAGGGACTCGGAGGCTACACCTTC.

The chain couples TRBV5-1 to TRBJ1-4; 9 nucleotides match TRBD1. Germline V CDR1 and CDR2: SGHRS, YFSETQ. The CDR3 spans 14 residues. J was trimmed by 8 bases and V by 3 bases; bases with no gene match: 5. The CDR3 DNA reads TGCGCCAGCAGCTGGGGACAGGGCGGCGAAAAACTGTTTTTT. Translating gives CASSWGQGGEKLFF.